This passage covers 30 T cell receptor beta chains from one sample sequenced in a study of shared clonotypes between healthy human individuals. Naive-designated CD8 cells lacked CD45RO, were positively enriched for CCR7, and omitted terminally differentiated effector memory CD45RA+ cells. Libraries were prepared by immunoSEQ multiplex PCR; TCRdb keeps only in-frame clonotypes and omits some of them. The sample includes under 600,000 clones, roughly 98% seen only once; the top ten take 0.3%. Sample: naive CD8+ T cells sorted from blood. The receptors here all came from a man between 25 and 39 years old in good health.

This clone has more than one count but fewer than ten. The V gene is TRBV7-2, the J gene TRBJ2-3; TRBD2 aligns across 13 bases. Per germline, CDR1 SGHTA and CDR2 FQGNSA. The J segment lost 5 bases and the V segment lost 5 bases, leaving 10 bases of the junction unmatched. This CDR3 region has 17 residues. The CDR3 sequence is CASSTPTSGRSGDTQYF. CDR3 DNA: TGTGCCAGCAGCACACCGACTAGCGGGAGGTCCGGAGATACGCAGTATTTT.

The rearrangement uses TRBV7-2 and TRBJ1-2, with D uncertain. Germline V gene data show CDR1 as SGHTA and CDR2 as FQGNSA. The CDR3 runs to 16 residues. Trimming removed 5 bases at V and 0 bases at J, with 16 bases between. Here the CDR3 DNA reads TGTGCCAGCAGCCGTACGGCCGACGGGACTAACTATGGCTACACCTTC. Residues: CASSRTADGTNYGYTF.

The chain joins TRBV13 to TRBJ1-1; TRBD1 matches at 8 bases. Germline CDR1 and CDR2: PRHDT and FYEKMQ (reference sequence). With V trimmed by 4 bases and J by 5 bases, 0 bases remained unmatched. This CDR3 region has 12 residues. CDR3 residues: CASSYRGTEAFF. The CDR3 DNA is TGTGCCAGCAGCTACAGGGGGACTGAAGCTTTCTTT.

V usage is TRBV5-4 and J usage is TRBJ2-7, with D possibly being TRBD1 or TRBD2 (5 bases each). The germline V and J ends were trimmed by 1 base and 2 bases, with 13 bases remaining between them. The length of the CDR3 is 15 residues. Per the germline V gene, CDR1 is SGHNT and CDR2 is YYREEE (reference sequence). The DNA of the CDR3 is TGTGCCAGCAGCTTGTCGGGGACGGTTACCTACGAGCAGTACTTC. Residues: CASSLSGTVTYEQYF.

The chain has TRBV7-9 and TRBJ2-2, with 8 nucleotides matching TRBD2. The V gene end was trimmed by 0 bases and the J gene end by 3 bases; junction bases not matched to a gene: 6. CDR1 and CDR2 (germline): SEHNR, FQNEAQ (reference sequence). The CDR3 consists of 17 residues. CDR3 in DNA: TGTGCCAGCAGCTTAGCCTCGACTAGCGAATACACCGGGGAGCTGTTTTTT. It yields the protein CASSLASTSEYTGELFF.

J is TRBJ2-7 and V is TRBV28; no clear D. V was trimmed by 5 bases and J by 2 bases, leaving 7 bases between them. The germline V gene has CDR1 MDHEN and CDR2 SYDVKM. There are 12 residues in the CDR3. For the CDR3, the DNA is TGTGCCAGCAGTAGAGTTGCCTACGAGCAGTACTTC. It is translated as CASSRVAYEQYF.

The V gene is TRBV4-1, the J gene TRBJ2-1; 12 bases are a match to TRBD2. J lost 9 bases, V lost 3 bases, and 6 bases had no gene match. Germline-derived CDR1 and CDR2 are MGHRA and YSYEKL. The CDR3 has 15 amino acids. DNA of the CDR3: TGCGCCAGCAGCCACGGGACTAGCGGGCTCGCTGAGCAGTTCTTC. Its protein is CASSHGTSGLAEQFF.

V usage is TRBV5-5 and J usage is TRBJ2-2, with D perhaps given as TRBD1 or TRBD2 (5 bases each). V was trimmed by 4 bases and J by 2 bases, leaving 21 bases between them. This CDR3 is built from 18 residues. The germline gives CDR1 SGHKS, CDR2 YYEKEE (reference sequence). The DNA of the CDR3 is TGTGCCAGCAGCCCTCCTCCGGGACCCTCGTCTAACACCGGGGAGCTGTTTTTT. As protein: CASSPPPGPSSNTGELFF.

The chain has TRBV11-2 and TRBJ2-7; 11 bases match TRBD2. The CDR3 length is 17 residues. The V and J ends lost 4 bases and 4 bases, in that order; junction bases with no gene match: 12. Looked up from germline, CDR1 is SGHAT and CDR2 is FQNNGV. CDR3 sequence: CASSSGTSGSYSYEQYF. In nucleotides, the CDR3 is TGTGCCAGCAGCTCCGGGACTAGCGGCAGTTACTCTTACGAGCAGTACTTC.

The chain links TRBV11-2 to TRBJ1-1; 7 bases match TRBD1. V lost 5 bases, J lost 1 base, and 7 bases stayed unmatched. The V gene's germline CDR1 is SGHAT and CDR2 FQNNGV. The CDR3 loop spans 15 amino acids. The CDR3 DNA reads as TGTGCCAGCAGCCCAGGACAGGTCGGGAACACTGAAGCTTTCTTT. Translation gives CASSPGQVGNTEAFF. The full variable domain, with the rest looked up from reference TRBV11-2 and TRBJ1-1, is EAGVAQSPRYKIIEKRQSVAFWCNPISGHATLYWYQQILGQGPKLLIQFQNNGVVDDSQLPKDRFSAERLKGVDSTLKIQPAKLEDSAVYLCASSPGQVGNTEAFFGQGTRLTVV.

J is TRBJ1-5 and V is TRBV28; D remains unclear. V was pared by 1 base and J by 7 bases, with 11 bases between. Per the germline V gene, CDR1 is MDHEN and CDR2 is SYDVKM. The CDR3 sequence is 14 residues long. The CDR3 region is CASSLLGLGQPQHF. CDR3 nucleotide sequence: TGTGCCAGCAGTTTATTGGGGTTGGGCCAGCCCCAGCATTTT.

The CDR3 sequence: CASSLSGAEAFF. The CDR3 coding sequence is TGCGCCAGCAGCTTGTCCGGGGCTGAAGCTTTCTTT. The chain links TRBV5-1 to TRBJ1-1, with D uncertain. Germline V lookup: CDR1 SGHRS, CDR2 YFSETQ. This CDR3 contains 12 residues. V gave up 1 base and J gave up 6 bases, with 7 bases separating them.

V is TRBV11-2 and J is TRBJ2-2; a possible D gene is TRBD2 (5 bases). CDR1 is SGHAT, CDR2 FQNNGV, per germline. V was cut by 7 bases and J by 1 base, with 16 bases left in between. This CDR3 is 16 amino acids long. The CDR3 loop reads CASTSAGGGNTGELFF. CDR3 in DNA: TGTGCCAGCACCTCCGCGGGCGGAGGGAACACCGGGGAGCTGTTTTTT. Complete variable domain (other parts from reference TRBV11-2 and TRBJ2-2): EAGVAQSPRYKIIEKRQSVAFWCNPISGHATLYWYQQILGQGPKLLIQFQNNGVVDDSQLPKDRFSAERLKGVDSTLKIQPAKLEDSAVYLCASTSAGGGNTGELFFGEGSRLTVL.

The chain uses TRBV15 and TRBJ2-2; D is unresolved. This CDR3 has 13 amino acids. Germline CDR1 is LNHNV and CDR2 is YYDKDF (reference sequence). V was shortened by 4 bases and J by 4 bases, with 7 bases between the two germline ends. The CDR3 sequence: CATSKAVTGELFF. CDR3 bases: TGTGCCACCAGCAAGGCGGTCACCGGGGAGCTGTTTTTT.

This rearrangement joins TRBV27 to TRBJ2-1, with TRBD2 matching 11 bases. This CDR3 contains 17 residues. Germline CDR1 is MNHEY and CDR2 is SMNVEV (reference sequence). V lost 5 bases, J lost 4 bases, and 10 bases stayed unmatched. This chain's CDR3 is CASSTPGTSGTYNEQFF. The CDR3 nucleotides read TGTGCCAGCAGTACACCCGGGACTAGCGGCACATACAATGAGCAGTTCTTC.

The V call is TRBV7-6, the J call TRBJ2-1, with D tentatively TRBD1 or TRBD2 (5 bases each). Germline CDR1 reads SGHVS; CDR2 reads FNYEAQ. V was pared by 4 bases and J by 4 bases, with 14 bases between. This CDR3 has 15 amino acids. The CDR3 DNA reads TGTGCCAGCAGCTCTTACCGGGACCCATACAATGAGCAGTTCTTC. Encoded protein: CASSSYRDPYNEQFF.

CDR3 in amino acids: CASRRGGEQFF. CDR3 in DNA: TGTGCCAGTAGAAGAGGCGGTGAGCAGTTCTTC. V gene TRBV19 combines with J gene TRBJ2-1, with no clear D. This CDR3 has 11 amino acids. Germline lookup yields CDR1 LNHDA and CDR2 SQIVND (reference sequence). V shed 6 bases and J shed 9 bases, with 9 bases lying between them. The full variable domain, in which reference TRBV19 and TRBJ2-1 provide the parts outside the CDR3, is DGGITQSPKYLFRKEGQNVTLSCEQNLNHDAMYWYRQDPGQGLRLIYYSQIVNDFQKGDIAEGYSVSREKKESFPLTVTSAQKNPTAFYLCASRRGGEQFFGPGTRLTVL.

The chain carries TRBV9 and TRBJ2-5; 12 bases are a match to TRBD2. In germline, CDR1 is SGDLS, CDR2 YYNGEE. J gave up 4 bases and V 3 bases, and 16 bases lay outside the gene matches. The length of the CDR3 is 19 residues. The DNA of the CDR3 is TGTGCCAGCAGCGCAGAAGGAGCTAGCGGGAGGGCCATTGGAGAGACCCAGTACTTC. Translated: CASSAEGASGRAIGETQYF.

The chain uses TRBV5-6 and TRBJ1-1; D remains ambiguous. The CDR3 sequence is 16 residues long. Trimming removed 1 base at V and 0 bases at J, with 13 bases between. Looked up from germline, CDR1 is SGHDT and CDR2 is YYEEEE. The CDR3 DNA reads TGTGCCAGCAGCTTGCTAGGAGGGCCATTGAACACTGAAGCTTTCTTT. It is translated as CASSLLGGPLNTEAFF. The variable domain in full, with the rest retrieved from reference TRBV5-6 and TRBJ1-1, is DAGVTQSPTHLIKTRGQQVTLRCSPKSGHDTVSWYQQALGQGPQFIFQYYEEEERQRGNFPDRFSGHQFPNYSSELNVNALLLGDSALYLCASSLLGGPLNTEAFFGQGTRLTVV.

V usage is TRBV7-8 and J usage is TRBJ1-5, with D possibly matching TRBD1 (5 bases). Trimming left V 6 bases short and J 1 base short, with 13 bases between. CDR3 size: 15 residues. CDR1 is SGHVS, CDR2 FQNEAQ, per germline. CDR3 in DNA: TGTGCCAGCAGGGGGCCCGGAGGAAGCAATCAGCCCCAGCATTTT. Translated: CASRGPGGSNQPQHF.

The DNA of the CDR3 is TGTGCCAGCGGGGATGGCGGGAGTTATGAGCAGTTCTTC. Amino acid sequence: CASGDGGSYEQFF. This chain uses TRBV27 with TRBJ2-1; 7 positions match TRBD2. Trimming cost V 8 bases and J 8 bases; bases outside gene matches: 9. The CDR3 spans 13 residues. The germline V gene encodes CDR1 MNHEY and CDR2 SMNVEV (reference sequence).

This clone was detected only once. The chain combines TRBV4-1 with TRBJ1-1; D is undetermined. Germline V gene sequence: CDR1 MGHRA, CDR2 YSYEKL. V gave up 3 bases and J gave up 0 bases, with 8 bases separating them. This CDR3 has 14 amino acids. The CDR3 protein is CASSQSGLNTEAFF. The CDR3 bases are TGCGCCAGCAGCCAGTCCGGGCTGAACACTGAAGCTTTCTTT.

The chain joins TRBV28 to TRBJ1-1; the match to TRBD1 covers 7 bases. Per germline, CDR1 MDHEN and CDR2 SYDVKM. V was pared by 4 bases and J by 0 bases, with 2 bases of the junction left unmatched. The CDR3 contains 14 residues. DNA for the CDR3: TGTGCCAGCAGTTCGGGACAGATGAACACTGAAGCTTTCTTT. This codes for CASSSGQMNTEAFF.

V is TRBV29-1 and J is TRBJ2-1; the D gene is possibly TRBD1 (5 bases). The CDR3 is 15 residues long. Germline values: CDR1 SQVTM, CDR2 ANQGSEA. Trimming shortened V by 6 bases and J by 0 bases, and 15 bases separated the two germline ends. The CDR3 is CSVGPREFSYNEQFF. CDR3 in DNA: TGCAGCGTGGGGCCCAGGGAATTCTCCTACAATGAGCAGTTCTTC.

V and J are TRBV7-3 and TRBJ2-7; 11 bases are shared with TRBD2. After removal of 4 bases from V and 2 bases from J, the junction contained 4 bases not matched to a gene. Germline CDR1 reads SGHTA; CDR2 reads FQGTGA. The CDR3 is made up of 15 amino acids. The CDR3 DNA is TGTGCCAGCAGCTCAATAGCGGGAGGGCCCTACGAGCAGTACTTC. Residues: CASSSIAGGPYEQYF. The full variable domain, its missing parts supplied by reference TRBV7-3 and TRBJ2-7, is GAGVSQTPSNKVTEKGKYVELRCDPISGHTALYWYRQSLGQGPEFLIYFQGTGAADDSGLPNDRFFAVRPEGSVSTLKIQRTERGDSAVYLCASSSIAGGPYEQYFGPGTRLTVT.

V usage is TRBV29-1 and J usage is TRBJ2-3, with 10 positions matching TRBD2. The CDR3 loop spans 15 amino acids. The germline V gene encodes CDR1 SQVTM and CDR2 ANQGSEA. Unmatched junction bases numbered 1, after V lost 1 base and J lost 0 bases. In DNA, the CDR3 is TGCAGCGTTGAAGTGACTAGCGGGAGCACAGATACGCAGTATTTT. Its translation is CSVEVTSGSTDTQYF.

The chain joins TRBV15 to TRBJ2-7, with D possibly matching TRBD1 (6 bases). Germline CDR1 and CDR2: LNHNV and YYDKDF (reference sequence). V was clipped by 3 bases and J by 10 bases, with 13 bases between them. The CDR3 loop spans 12 amino acids. The CDR3 reads CATSSPDRLQYF. CDR3 DNA: TGTGCCACCAGCAGCCCCGACAGGCTTCAGTACTTC.

Written as DNA, the CDR3 is TGTGCCAGCAGACCCGGAGGACAGGGTACCGAGCAGTACTTC. The encoded protein is CASRPGGQGTEQYF. The rearrangement joins TRBV7-2 to TRBJ2-7, with 8 bases identical to TRBD1. Germline CDR1 reads SGHTA; CDR2 reads FQGNSA. The CDR3 spans 14 residues. The trim removed 6 bases at V and 6 bases at J, leaving 10 bases unmatched.

The chain carries TRBV28 and TRBJ2-7, with D maybe TRBD2 (5 bases). CDR3 length: 13 residues. Germline V lookup: CDR1 MDHEN, CDR2 SYDVKM. Trimming removed 5 bases at V and 2 bases at J, with 10 bases between. The CDR3: CASSAGETYEQYF. The CDR3 nucleotides read TGTGCCAGCAGTGCTGGGGAGACCTACGAGCAGTACTTC.

The chain couples TRBV18 to TRBJ2-1, with 14 nucleotides matching TRBD2. V lost 1 base, J lost 2 bases, and 10 bases stayed unmatched. Germline CDR1 KGHSH, CDR2 LQKENI. The CDR3 contains 20 residues. The CDR3: CASSPLGTSGRSVPYNEQFF. Here the CDR3 DNA reads TGTGCCAGCTCACCACTCGGGACTAGCGGGAGATCGGTGCCCTACAATGAGCAGTTCTTC.